What follows is one TCR beta chain and its context. The sample is drawn from a study of blood T cell repertoires in COVID-19. On the study more broadly: PBMCs, B-cell-depleted T cells, or T cells were the source of the cDNA or gDNA that made up the material.

Here immunoSEQ multiplex PCR was the method, and the copy in TCRdb shows in-frame clones only, minus some. This table holds roughly 160,000 clones, about 90% found once. The CDR3 totals 14 residues. Germline V gene data show CDR1 as SGHRS and CDR2 as YFSETQ. V gave up 3 bases and J gave up 6 bases; unmatched junction bases: 6. The TCR sequence derives from a woman aged 45-65 years who had recovered from COVID-19. This rearrangement joins TRBV5-1 to TRBJ1-5, with 7 bases aligning to TRBD1. Material for sequencing was PBMCs or T cells enriched from blood (not recorded which). CDR3: CASSYRQGGQPQHF. DNA for the CDR3: TGCGCCAGCAGCTACCGACAGGGTGGTCAGCCCCAGCATTTT.